The clone carrying this T cell receptor (beta chain) was observed a handful of times. As yet, its antigen is unknown. A read error may produce the germline difference seen at one junction end. This sample was taken from a study of metastatic and nonmetastatic thyroid tumors. The overall study: Thyroid patients, malignant and benign, had repertoires compared across blood and tumor or nodule tissue. Study-wide findings and caveats: For both blood and tumor, malignant thyroid tumors reportedly showed significantly higher TCR beta diversity than benign nodules did.

The authors' processing: CDR3 differences across clinicopathological groups were used to build a distant-metastasis classifier for papillary thyroid cancer. TCRdb reanalyzed the PCR reads via MiXCR. TCRdb assigned the V and J calls; the authors' analysis was not used. The sample holds some 64,000 clones; 4% to 5% are singletons and the top ten take around 22%. The CDR3 loop spans 12 amino acids. In germline, CDR1 is SNHLY, CDR2 FYNNEI. Until they underwent thyroid surgery, no patient had received any treatment. The sequenced sample consisted of blood. This TCR derives from a female donor with papillary thyroid cancer or a benign thyroid nodule (not recorded which). Some clones in this sample may be carry-over from other donors' samples. The chain couples TRBV2 to TRBJ1-5, with unresolved D. CDR3 amino acids: CVSSGENQPQHF. The CDR3 DNA reads as TGTGTCAGCAGTGGAGAAAATCAGCCCCAGCATTTT. Full variable domain (outside the CDR3, taken from reference TRBV2 and TRBJ1-5): EPEVTQTPSHQVTQMGQEVILRCVPISNHLYFYWYRQILGQKVEFLVSFYNNEISEKSEIFDDQFSVERPDGSNFTLKIRSTKLEDSAMYFCVSSGENQPQHFGDGTRLSIL.